The clone carrying this T cell receptor (beta chain) appeared a single time. This entry comes from a study of blood T cell repertoires in COVID-19. Background on the study: The United States, Italy and Spain provided the acute and convalescent COVID-19 samples. T cells, B-cell-depleted T cells, or PBMCs supplied cDNA or gDNA.

Authors' data handling: Estimation of nucleated cell counts was performed using reference gene primer amplification. Clones were sequenced by immunoSEQ multiplex PCR, and TCRdb holds only the in-frame ones, with some missing. Clone size and V and J calls were adopted from that table, with D and trimming inferred from the DNA. Altogether around 60,000 clones are present, more than 70% being singletons, with the ten largest covering 15% to 20%. CDR3 size: 13 residues. Deletions cut 2 bases from V and 2 bases from J, with 7 bases between. Germline V CDR1 and CDR2: MDHEN, SYDVKM. The sample consisted of peripheral blood. This receptor was obtained from a young man with COVID-19, enrolled during active disease. The rearrangement links TRBV28 to TRBJ2-7; no clear D. The CDR3 sequence: CASSLQLTYEQYF. In nucleotides, the CDR3 is TGTGCCAGCAGTTTACAACTAACCTACGAGCAGTACTTC.